The present T cell receptor (beta chain) was sequenced within a study of glioma-infiltrating T cells. General study findings and limits: Very few CDR3 sequences were shared between tissue and blood. Tissue-blood divergence was below expectation in non-neoplastic patients, above in gliomas.

The iRepertoire nested amplicon-rescue multiplex PCR amplified TCR alpha and beta CDR3s from RNA. For one-step reverse transcription and amplification, 100-400 ng of tissue mRNA or PBMC total RNA was used. MiXCR, applied by TCRdb to the multiplex PCR reads, yields one record per CDR3 protein. The table lists about 140,000 distinct CDR3 sequences, around 42% of them singletons. Turning to this clonotype: As yet, its antigen is unknown.

V was shortened by 6 bases and J by 6 bases, with 12 bases between the two germline ends. The CDR3 sequence is 12 residues long. This TCR was recovered from a human donor with low-grade glioma or glioblastoma, undergoing nonglioma brain surgery, or in good health (not recorded which). Specimen: glioma tissue, nonneoplastic brain tissue, or PBMCs (not recorded which). The chain has TRBV12-3 or TRBV12-4 and TRBJ2-7; D is possibly TRBD1 (5 bases). CDR3 region: CASSLRGSEQYF. CDR3 in DNA: TGTGCCAGCAGCTTAAGGGGAAGCGAGCAGTACTTC.